The subject of this entry is one T cell receptor (beta chain). Its antigen target is currently unknown. No much larger clone exists at a distance of one base, and base qualities are not known. The data are from a study of cytotoxic CD8 clonotypes in ibrutinib-treated CLL (dated by TCRdb to about 2021). With respect to the entire study: The cohort was composed of about 10 relapsed/refractory and around 15 treatment-naive patients; IGHV unmutated status was identified in some 17 patients. Partial responses were observed in about 25 patients and complete responses in 2; after a median follow-up of around 68 months, remission was maintained in approximately 14 patients and progression was observed in approximately 12. The response samples were drawn at a median of around eleven months into treatment, with a range of roughly 6 to 36 months. Samples averaged approximately 260,000 productive templates and 94,082 productive rearrangements. Longitudinal samples were obtainable from about 30% of the roughly 86 participants in the trial. Cryopreserved peripheral blood mononuclear cells were collected at three points: before therapy, at response, and at either sustained remission or disease progression. Patients were still on ibrutinib when every remission and progressive disease sample was collected.

From the cysteine up to the phenylalanine, the CDR3 has a length of 13 residues. The CDR3 DNA has 39 bases and is translated from base 1. Between the V and J ends, shortened by 2 bases and 4 bases respectively, the junction contains 8 bases. According to the germline V gene, CDR1 reads MNHEY and CDR2 reads SVGAGI. Here is what the overall study found, with its caveats: Sustained-remission and progressing patients did not have matched sampling times, and lymph node repertoires were not examined. Baseline clonality was found to be higher than that of age-matched healthy donors and was strongly correlated with circulating CD8+ T-cell counts. At ibrutinib response clonality went up, during sustained remission it held steady, and at progression it dropped back toward baseline. Public clonotypes were rare and either shrank or stayed stable during treatment, and the rise in clonality at ibrutinib response reflected expansion of private clonotypes.

Each clonotype received, on average, roughly 9.6x coverage in deep resolution sequencing performed on a MiSeq, where the target depth lay between 1 in 1 million and 1 in 200,000 T cells. TCR beta libraries were generated with the immunoSEQ hsTCRB Kit. Processing in the source paper ran as follows. Data were analyzed with ImmunoSEQ Data Assistant and ImmunoSEQ Analyzer, with V, D and J genes assigned per IMGT definitions. Clonality, which ranges from 0 to 1, was calculated as one minus the normalized Shannon entropy of productive rearrangement frequencies. Public clonotype analysis was restricted to overrepresented clonotypes comprising at least 0.05% of each patient's repertoire. Repertoires from 10 to 15 age-matched healthy donors in immuneACCESS were used as clonality controls. TCRdb re-hosts the immuneACCESS table, in-frame sequences only. Its copies lack some clones; in the studies checked, an unresolved V gene accounts for under half of them, and the cause for the rest is not known. V and J calls and clone size come straight from that table; D and trimming were deduced from the DNA. The sample table contains under 150,000 clones; only one count was recorded for approximately 90% of them. The top ten clonotypes cover 11% of the sample.

The sample's time point label, decoded: about 11 months on ibrutinib. For TCR beta library preparation, 1.5 to 2 micrograms of genomic DNA was extracted from cryopreserved PBMCs. Longitudinal blood samples from CLL patients on ibrutinib monotherapy underwent high-throughput TCR beta sequencing. The patients were enrolled in a single-center, open-label phase 2 trial of ibrutinib monotherapy. The receptor was derived from a human donor with chronic lymphocytic leukemia. Sequences were derived from PBMCs, sampled after 12 months of ibrutinib treatment. Here the chain combines TRBV6-5 and TRBJ1-1; a weak D assignment points to TRBD1 (5 bases agree). Here is the DNA: TGTGCCAGCAGTTACAGGGGAGCCACTGAAGCTTTCTTT. This codes for CASSYRGATEAFF.